This T cell receptor (beta chain) was profiled in a study of cytomegalovirus exposure and HLA in healthy donors. The protocol was immunoSEQ multiplex PCR, while the TCRdb copy is restricted to in-frame clones and leaves out a portion. The sample shows more than 300,000 clones, around 86% of them seen only once. In germline, CDR1 is MNHNS, CDR2 SASEGT. V lost 6 bases to trimming and J lost 6 bases, with 14 bases between them. The CDR3 totals 13 residues. Input material: PBMCs. This TCR derives from a woman aged 18-29 years in good health and CMV-seronegative. The J gene is TRBJ1-2, the V gene TRBV6-1; D may be TRBD1 (5 bases). CDR3 coding DNA: TGTGCCAGCAGGGCTACAGGCTCGGATGGCTACACCTTC. Amino acid sequence: CASRATGSDGYTF.